This entry lists 6 T cell receptor beta chains sequenced from one sample in a study of T cell repertoires in cytomegalovirus infection. A single record per CDR3 protein comes from TCRdb applying MiXCR to the reads. The repertoire holds approximately 240,000 distinct CDR3 sequences, with about 12% as singletons. Sequences were obtained from PBMCs. These receptors were collected from a human donor in good health (CMV status not recorded). Some clones in this sample may be carry-over from other donors' samples.

This clonotype showed up just a few times. In DNA, the CDR3 is TGTGCCAGCAGTTTATCCGGACTAGCGGGAGAGTACAATGAGCAGTTCTTC. It translates to CASSLSGLAGEYNEQFF. This sequence joins TRBV28 and TRBJ2-1; 13 nucleotides match TRBD2. Germline-derived CDR1 and CDR2 are MDHEN and SYDVKM. The ends lost 1 base at V and 4 bases at J; junction bases unmatched: 4. There are 17 residues in the CDR3.

This clonotype has ten or more counts. V gene TRBV6-1 combines with J gene TRBJ1-4; maybe TRBD1 (5 bases). V was trimmed by 6 bases and J by 7 bases, leaving 15 bases between them. The CDR3 length is 14 residues. The germline V gene encodes CDR1 MNHNS and CDR2 SASEGT. The CDR3 DNA sequence: TGTGCCAGCAGGAGGACGGCCGGGGGTGAAAAACTGTTTTTT. It specifies CASRRTAGGEKLFF.

Only one count was recorded for this clonotype. CDR3 sequence (DNA): TGCAGCGTCCAGAGAGGGTTGAACACTGAAGCTTTCTTT. Protein product: CSVQRGLNTEAFF. The gene calls are TRBV29-1 and TRBJ1-1; D unresolved. The V gene's germline CDR1 is SQVTM and CDR2 ANQGSEA. The ends were cut back, 6 bases at V and 0 bases at J, with 11 bases in the middle. This CDR3 is 13 amino acids long.

This clonotype was seen a few times. V gene TRBV20-1 combines with J gene TRBJ1-1; tentatively, D is TRBD1 (5 bases). Trimming cost V 6 bases and J 8 bases, with 19 bases left between them. The V gene's germline CDR1 is DFQATT and CDR2 SNEGSKA (reference sequence). CDR3 length equals 13 residues. This CDR3 is CSASRRGYEEAFF. The DNA of the CDR3 is TGCAGTGCATCCCGTCGGGGGTACGAAGAAGCTTTCTTT.

J is TRBJ1-2 and V is TRBV27, with D tentatively TRBD1 (6 bases). V gave up 3 bases and J gave up 4 bases, with 9 bases separating them. The CDR3 is 13 residues long. Germline V gene data show CDR1 as MNHEY and CDR2 as SMNVEV (reference sequence). CDR3: CASSLDSSYGYTF. The CDR3, as DNA: TGTGCCAGCAGTTTGGACAGCTCCTATGGCTACACCTTC.

This clonotype occurred many times. This sequence joins TRBV6-2 or TRBV6-3 and TRBJ1-1; 7 bases line up with TRBD1. Trimming took 7 bases from V and 3 from J; bases not matched to a gene: 20. CDR1 is MNHEY, CDR2 SVGEGT, per germline. The CDR3 is 18 amino acids. In DNA, the CDR3 is TGTGCCAGCACCCCTTCTGGGAGGGGGCCGGGATTGTACACTGAAGCTTTCTTT. This gives the protein CASTPSGRGPGLYTEAFF.